One TCR beta chain is described in this entry. The authors' processing: The assay estimated nucleated cells by amplifying reference gene primers. TCRdb's copy holds only in-frame clones and misses some; the assay was immunoSEQ multiplex PCR. That table gives V, J and clone size, and the DNA gave D and trimming. The table has 200,000 to 250,000 clones, about 87% seen once. This entry belongs to a study of blood T cell repertoires in COVID-19. Overall study context: Donors in the United States, Italy and Spain gave samples during acute or convalescent COVID-19. From T cells, B-cell-depleted T cells, or PBMCs came the material, which was cDNA or gDNA.

CDR3 length: 14 residues. V lost 6 bases to trimming and J lost 4 bases; unmatched junction nucleotides: 5. CDR1 is MNHEY, CDR2 SVGAGI, per germline. The chain employs TRBV6-5 and TRBJ1-2, with TRBD1 matching 10 bases. The TCR originated in a man in his fifties or sixties with acute or convalescent COVID-19. Sequenced: peripheral blood. The DNA for the CDR3 is TGTGCCAGCAGAGGGACAGGGGTCATCTATGGCTACACCTTC. It translates to CASRGTGVIYGYTF.